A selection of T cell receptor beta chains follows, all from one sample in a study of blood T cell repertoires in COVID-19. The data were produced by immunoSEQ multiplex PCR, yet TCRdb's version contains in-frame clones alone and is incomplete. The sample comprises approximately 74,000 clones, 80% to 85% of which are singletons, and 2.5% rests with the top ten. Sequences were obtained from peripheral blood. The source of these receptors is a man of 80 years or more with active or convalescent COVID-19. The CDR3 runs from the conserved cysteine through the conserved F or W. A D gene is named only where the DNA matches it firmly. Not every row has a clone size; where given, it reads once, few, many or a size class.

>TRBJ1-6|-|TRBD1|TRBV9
TGTGCCAGCAGCACTCCACGACAGGGCGCACATAATTCACCCCTCCACTTT
CASSTPRQGAHNSPLHF
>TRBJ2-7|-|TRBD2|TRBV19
TGTGCCAGTAGTATTATGCAGGGGGATAGCGGGAGAACCTACGAGCAGTACTTC
CASSIMQGDSGRTYEQYF
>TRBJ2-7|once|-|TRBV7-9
TGTGCCAGCAGCGCGGCAGGGAGGATCGGCGAGCAGTACTTC
CASSAAGRIGEQYF
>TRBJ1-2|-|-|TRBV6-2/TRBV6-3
TGTGCCAGCAGTTCCCAGGGTTACAGCTATGGCTACACCTTC
CASSSQGYSYGYTF
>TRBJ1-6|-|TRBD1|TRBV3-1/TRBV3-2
TGTGCCAGCAGCGGAGGGACAGCTCTTAATTCACCCCTCCACTTT
CASSGGTALNSPLHF
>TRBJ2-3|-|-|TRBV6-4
TGTGCCAGCAGCCTTGGGGGCACGCAGTATTTT
CASSLGGTQYF
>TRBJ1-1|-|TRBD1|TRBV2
TGTGCCAGCCGAGGACAGGGGGCAGGCACTGAAGCTTTCTTT
CASRGQGAGTEAFF
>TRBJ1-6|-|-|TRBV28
TGTGCCAGCAGTCCTCCCGCGCGCTCCTATAATTCACCCCTCCACTTT
CASSPPARSYNSPLHF
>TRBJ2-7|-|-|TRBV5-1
TGCGCCAGCAGCTTTGACAGCCCGAGCTCCTACGAGCAGTACTTC
CASSFDSPSSYEQYF
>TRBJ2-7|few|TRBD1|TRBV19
TGTGCCAGTAGTACAACGGGACAGCCATCGAGGTACTTC
CASSTTGQPSRYF
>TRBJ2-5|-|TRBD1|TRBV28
TGTGCCAGCAGTGTGGACAGGGCTTCGGAGACCCAGTACTTC
CASSVDRASETQYF
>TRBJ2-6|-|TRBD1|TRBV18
TGTGCCAGCTCACCGGTATATACAGGGGGCTCTGGGGCCAACGTCCTGACTTTC
CASSPVYTGGSGANVLTF
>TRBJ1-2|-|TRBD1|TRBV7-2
TGTGCCAGCACCCTTTCGGGGACAGGGCCCTATGGCTACACCTTC
CASTLSGTGPYGYTF
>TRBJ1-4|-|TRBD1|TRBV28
TGTGCCAGCAGTTTAATTGGGGACAGGGGGAAAGGTGGAAAACTGTTTTTT
CASSLIGDRGKGGKLFF
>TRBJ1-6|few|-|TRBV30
TGTGCCTGGAGTGCGGGGAAGGCACCCCTCCACTTT
CAWSAGKAPLHF
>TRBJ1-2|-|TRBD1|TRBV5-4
TGTGCCAGCAGCCCCGGACAGGGAAGCTATGGCTACACCTTC
CASSPGQGSYGYTF
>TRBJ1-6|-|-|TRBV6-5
TGTGCCAGCAGTTACTCGGACAGCCCTGGGGTACCCCTCCACTTT
CASSYSDSPGVPLHF
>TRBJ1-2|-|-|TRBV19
TGTGCCAGTAGTATGTTGTTTAGGAGGGGAGCCTATGGCTACACCTTC
CASSMLFRRGAYGYTF